The 24 T cell receptor beta chains below were found in one sample sequenced in a study of OX40 agonist ivuxolimab in advanced cancers. Libraries were prepared by immunoSEQ multiplex PCR; TCRdb keeps only in-frame clonotypes and omits some of them. Among 70,000 to 75,000 clones, approximately 86% were seen once, and the ten largest hold approximately 2.6%. The sequences come from CD4+ or CD8+ T cells sorted from blood, collected in a trial of the OX40 agonist ivuxolimab. The receptors were sampled from an adult with an advanced solid tumor such as melanoma, head and neck, liver or kidney cancer.

The V and J genes are TRBV5-1 and TRBJ2-1; TRBD1 matches 7 bases. This CDR3 is 15 amino acids long. V lost 6 bases to trimming and J lost 8 bases; unmatched junction nucleotides: 14. Germline CDR1 SGHRS, CDR2 YFSETQ. The CDR3 protein is CASKVVRDRAHEQFF. The DNA for the CDR3 is TGCGCCAGCAAAGTAGTAAGAGACAGGGCACATGAGCAGTTCTTC.

This clone was found a few times. The genes are TRBV30 and TRBJ1-1; D not certain. The CDR3 has 13 amino acids. CDR1 GTSNPN and CDR2 SVGIG come from the germline V gene (reference sequence). The ends were cut back, 4 bases at V and 3 bases at J, with 12 bases in the middle. CDR3 loop: CAWTYRLDTEAFF. In nucleotides, the CDR3 is TGTGCCTGGACCTACCGGTTGGACACTGAAGCTTTCTTT.

The rearrangement links TRBV9 to TRBJ2-5; 8 bases agree with TRBD2. V shed 0 bases and J 4 bases; nucleotides not matched to a gene: 5. CDR1 and CDR2 (germline): SGDLS, YYNGEE. The CDR3 length is 15 residues. For the CDR3, the DNA is TGTGCCAGCAGCGTAGCCGGGAGGGTGGTAGAGACCCAGTACTTC. It specifies CASSVAGRVVETQYF.

The chain recombines TRBV27 with TRBJ2-5; 10 nucleotides agree with TRBD2. The germline CDR1 and CDR2 sequences are MNHEY and SMNVEV (reference sequence). J was trimmed by 2 bases and V by 5 bases; bases with no gene match: 8. The CDR3 loop spans 16 amino acids. The CDR3 loop reads CASSPLAGGGQETQYF. As DNA, the CDR3 is TGTGCCAGCAGTCCTTTAGCGGGAGGAGGACAAGAGACCCAGTACTTC.

The rearrangement uses TRBV10-3 and TRBJ2-3; 12 bases line up with TRBD2. The CDR3 length is 14 residues. Per the germline V gene, CDR1 is ENHRY and CDR2 is SYGVKD. V dropped 10 bases and J dropped 5; count of bases not matched to a gene: 7. The CDR3 sequence: CATRRLAGEDTQYF. Written as DNA, the CDR3 is TGTGCCACTCGGCGACTAGCGGGAGAAGATACGCAGTATTTT.

The chain recombines TRBV2 with TRBJ2-2, with a tentative D call TRBD1 (5 bases). Germline assignment: CDR1 SNHLY and CDR2 FYNNEI. This CDR3 comprises 15 residues. The V and J ends lost 5 bases and 3 bases respectively, with 13 bases between them. The CDR3 region has the DNA TGTGCCAGCAGTCTCATGGACACCTACACCGGGGAGCTGTTTTTT. Translating it yields CASSLMDTYTGELFF.

This chain connects TRBV2 to TRBJ1-4, with TRBD1 as a possible D gene (5 bases). In germline, CDR1 is SNHLY, CDR2 FYNNEI. The CDR3 length is 10 residues. Trimming left V 8 bases short and J 7 bases short, with 5 bases between. CDR3 bases: TGTGCCAGCGGGGGTGAAAAACTGTTTTTT. This sequence encodes CASGGEKLFF.

To note about this clone: The germline gene is not matched at one end of the junction; a read error may be the cause. The J gene is TRBJ2-7, the V gene TRBV7-7; 12 bases are a match to TRBD1. The CDR3 consists of 16 residues. In germline, CDR1 is SSHAT, CDR2 FNYEAQ (reference sequence). The CDR3 sequence: CASSYPRDRGLYEQYF. The DNA for the CDR3 is TGTGCTAGCAGCTATCCCCGGGACAGGGGGCTCTACGAGCAGTACTTC.

As DNA, the CDR3 is TGTGCCAGCAGCTCTCCCGGAGGTACGGGCGAGCAGTACTTC. Translation: CASSSPGGTGEQYF. This sequence joins TRBV6-5 and TRBJ2-7, with a possible D match to TRBD2 (5 bases). Trimming removed 6 bases from V and 6 bases from J, with 18 bases in between. Per germline, CDR1 MNHEY and CDR2 SVGAGI. The length of the CDR3 is 14 residues.

In its sample, this clone was seen once. The chain joins TRBV27 to TRBJ1-2, with D hard to call. Germline values: CDR1 MNHEY, CDR2 SMNVEV (reference sequence). Trimming removed 2 bases from V and 3 bases from J, with 7 bases in between. The CDR3 extends over 13 amino acids. The CDR3 nucleotides are TGTGCCAGCAGTTTAGGGAAGGACTATGGCTACACCTTC. This gives the protein CASSLGKDYGYTF.

The rearrangement links TRBV11-1 to TRBJ2-5; the match to TRBD2 covers 9 bases. V lost 0 bases, J lost 5 bases, and 7 bases stayed unmatched. The CDR3 is 16 residues long. In germline, CDR1 is SGHAT, CDR2 FQDESV (reference sequence). For the CDR3, the DNA is TGTGCCAGCAGCTTAGCTAGCGGGGGCTCGGGGGAGACCCAGTACTTC. Its translation is CASSLASGGSGETQYF.

The chain links TRBV12-2 to TRBJ2-7; TRBD1, as called in the table, went unchecked against the DNA. TRBV12-2 is noted as a pseudogene. The length of the CDR3 is 15 residues. The CDR3: CASRVTGGASNEQYF. CDR3 DNA: TGTGCAAGTCGTGTTACAGGGGGCGCCTCCAACGAGCAGTACTTC.

The V gene is TRBV11-1, the J gene TRBJ2-1; 8 nucleotides agree with TRBD2. CDR3 length equals 15 residues. Germline CDR1 reads SGHAT; CDR2 reads FQDESV (reference sequence). The V and J ends lost 5 bases and 9 bases, in that order; junction bases with no gene match: 12. CDR3 protein: CASSDSGGPVGEQFF. The CDR3 DNA follows: TGTGCCAGCAGCGATTCGGGAGGGCCGGTTGGTGAGCAGTTCTTC.

The chain is built from TRBV5-1 and TRBJ2-1; no firm D call. This CDR3 spans 12 amino acids. V gave up 4 bases and J gave up 7 bases, with 9 bases separating them. Germline-derived CDR1 and CDR2 are SGHRS and YFSETQ. The CDR3 DNA reads TGCGCCAGCAGCAGCCTACAGAATGAGCAGTTCTTC. This sequence encodes CASSSLQNEQFF.

The V call is TRBV9, the J call TRBJ2-3; the match to TRBD2 covers 7 bases. V shed 0 bases, J shed 2 bases, and the junction held 6 bases outside the gene matches. The CDR3 length is 16 residues. The germline V gene has CDR1 SGDLS and CDR2 YYNGEE. This CDR3 is CASSVGWGGYTDTQYF. The CDR3 DNA is TGTGCCAGCAGCGTAGGTTGGGGGGGGTACACAGATACGCAGTATTTT. Using reference TRBV9 and TRBJ2-3 for the parts outside the CDR3, the full variable domain is DSGVTQTPKHLITATGQRVTLRCSPRSGDLSVYWYQQSLDQGLQFLIQYYNGEERAKGNILERFSAQQFPDLHSELNLSSLELGDSALYFCASSVGWGGYTDTQYFGPGTRLTVL.

The gene calls are TRBV30 and TRBJ1-5; TRBD1 matches 9 bases. Germline-derived CDR1 and CDR2 are GTSNPN and SVGIG (reference sequence). J lost 4 bases, V lost 4 bases, and 11 bases had no gene match. CDR3 size: 16 residues. CDR3 nucleotides: TGTGCCTGGACGCAGGGGACAGGGCTACGGAATCAGCCCCAGCATTTT. Translated, it gives CAWTQGTGLRNQPQHF.

The chain is built from TRBV2 and TRBJ2-3; D ambiguous. The CDR3 runs 12 residues. The germline gives CDR1 SNHLY, CDR2 FYNNEI. V was shortened by 0 bases and J by 11 bases, with 9 bases between the two germline ends. The CDR3: CASSEAKVKQYF. In DNA form, the CDR3 reads TGTGCCAGCAGTGAAGCGAAGGTAAAGCAGTATTTT.

This chain links TRBV15 with TRBJ1-2; 7 bases are shared with TRBD1. Unmatched junction bases numbered 8, after V lost 5 bases and J lost 5 bases. Germline V gene data show CDR1 as LNHNV and CDR2 as YYDKDF (reference sequence). The CDR3 is 14 amino acids. This CDR3 is CATSSTGAYYGYTF. In DNA form, the CDR3 reads TGTGCCACCAGCTCCACAGGGGCGTATTATGGCTACACCTTC.

The chain combines TRBV9 with TRBJ2-2; 11 bases match TRBD2. The CDR3 sequence is 17 residues long. With V trimmed by 0 bases and J by 3 bases, 4 bases remained unmatched. CDR1 SGDLS and CDR2 YYNGEE come from the germline V gene. The CDR3 protein is CASSVVLAGGYTGELFF. CDR3 coding DNA: TGTGCCAGCAGCGTAGTGCTAGCGGGGGGCTACACCGGGGAGCTGTTTTTT.

The rearrangement links TRBV7-8 to TRBJ1-1; D gene ambiguous. The CDR3 is 16 residues long. Per the germline V gene, CDR1 is SGHVS and CDR2 is FQNEAQ. The V gene lost 2 bases and the J gene lost 0 bases, with 13 bases spanning the gap. In DNA, the CDR3 is TGTGCCAGCAGCTTAAAGGACCCCTACATGAACACTGAAGCTTTCTTT. Protein product: CASSLKDPYMNTEAFF.

V usage is TRBV10-3 and J usage is TRBJ2-7; tentatively, D is TRBD1 (6 bases). CDR3 length: 13 residues. The germline V and J ends were trimmed by 8 bases and 1 base, with 12 bases remaining between them. Per germline, CDR1 ENHRY and CDR2 SYGVKD. CDR3 DNA: TGTGCCATCCGGCAGGGGCAATCCTACGAGCAGTACTTC. This codes for CAIRQGQSYEQYF.

The rearrangement uses TRBV6-5 and TRBJ1-5; D unresolved. The CDR3 totals 13 residues. Trimming removed 5 bases at V and 11 bases at J, with 16 bases between. Germline loops: CDR1 MNHEY, CDR2 SVGAGI. CDR3 loop: CASSTPGSGTQHF. CDR3 bases: TGTGCCAGCAGTACCCCGGGGTCGGGAACCCAGCATTTT.

The rearrangement joins TRBV7-9 to TRBJ2-3; D call uncertain. The CDR3 runs 13 residues. The ends were cut back, 5 bases at V and 0 bases at J, with 6 bases in the middle. Germline loops: CDR1 SEHNR, CDR2 FQNEAQ (reference sequence). The CDR3 coding sequence is TGTGCCAGCAGCCGAACTAGCACAGATACGCAGTATTTT. This sequence encodes CASSRTSTDTQYF. Looking up the rest from reference TRBV7-9 and TRBJ2-3 gives the full variable domain: DTGVSQNPRHKITKRGQNVTFRCDPISEHNRLYWYRQTLGQGPEFLTYFQNEAQLEKSRLLSDRFSAERPKGSFSTLEIQRTEQGDSAMYLCASSRTSTDTQYFGPGTRLTVL.

The J gene is TRBJ2-1, the V gene TRBV28; the D is unclear. CDR1 and CDR2 (germline): MDHEN, SYDVKM. V shed 6 bases and J shed 5 bases, with 11 bases lying between them. The CDR3 is 13 residues long. CDR3 bases: TGTGCCAGCAGCGCCCCGGTGAACAATGAGCAGTTCTTC. Its translation is CASSAPVNNEQFF.